The 27 T cell receptor beta chains given below trace back to one sample, sequenced in a study of CD8 T cells in ankylosing spondylitis. TCRdb passed the 5' RACE reads through MiXCR, listing each CDR3 protein once. The repertoire has about 130,000 distinct CDR3 sequences, over 7% of them found once; the top ten carry approximately 3.3%. The sample taken for sequencing was blood, either unsorted or a sorted T cell fraction (not recorded which). The receptors derive from a male donor with ankylosing spondylitis or in good health (not recorded which).

This clonotype was observed at least ten times. The chain employs TRBV20-1 and TRBJ2-1, with 10 bases matching TRBD1. V was clipped by 5 bases and J by 6 bases; unmatched bases: 4. Germline V gives CDR1 DFQATT, CDR2 SNEGSKA (reference sequence). This CDR3 comprises 13 residues. CDR3 protein: CSAPRDRGNEQFF. The CDR3 nucleotides are TGCAGTGCTCCCCGGGACAGGGGCAATGAGCAGTTCTTC.

The chain is built from TRBV30 and TRBJ2-1; a weak D match, TRBD1 (6 bases). The CDR3 spans 13 residues. Trimming shortened V by 3 bases and J by 5 bases, and 11 bases separated the two germline ends. Per germline, CDR1 GTSNPN and CDR2 SVGIG (reference sequence). In DNA, the CDR3 is TGTGCCTGGAGCCTTAGACAGGACAATGAGCAGTTCTTC. Protein sequence: CAWSLRQDNEQFF.

V and J are TRBV2 and TRBJ1-3; no clear D gene. The V end was cut by 10 bases, the J end by 4 bases, with 29 bases between. The germline V gene encodes CDR1 SNHLY and CDR2 FYNNEI. There are 18 residues in the CDR3. In nucleotides, the CDR3 is TGTGCCATCTGTCCGCCGGTGGAAGCCTCTCATCCGGGAAACACCATATATTTT. This encodes CAICPPVEASHPGNTIYF. Using reference TRBV2 and TRBJ1-3 for the parts outside the CDR3, the full variable domain is EPEVTQTPSHQVTQMGQEVILRCVPISNHLYFYWYRQILGQKVEFLVSFYNNEISEKSEIFDDQFSVERPDGSNFTLKIRSTKLEDSAMYFCAICPPVEASHPGNTIYFGEGSWLTVV.

Ten or more counts support this clonotype. J is TRBJ1-3 and V is TRBV5-5; 12 bases line up with TRBD1. The junction had 4 bases not matched to a gene; V was cut back by 5 bases and J by 1 base. Germline loops: CDR1 SGHKS, CDR2 YYEKEE (reference sequence). CDR3 size: 16 residues. DNA of the CDR3: TGTGCCAGCAGAAAGGGACAGGGGGCTTCTGGAAACACCATATATTTT. Its translation is CASRKGQGASGNTIYF.

This chain joins TRBV7-2 and TRBJ2-4; TRBD1 might be the D (6 bases). Germline assignment: CDR1 SGHTA and CDR2 FQGNSA. The CDR3 is 17 amino acids. V was trimmed by 1 base and J by 1 base, leaving 14 bases between them. Here the CDR3 DNA reads TGTGCCAGCAGCTTAGGAAGCAGGGGCGCGGCCAAAAACATTCAGTACTTC. Its protein product is CASSLGSRGAAKNIQYF.

In this sample, this clonotype turned up many times. This chain joins TRBV10-1 and TRBJ2-1, with 13 bases that match TRBD2. CDR1 and CDR2 (germline): WNHNN, SYGVQD (reference sequence). The CDR3 contains 16 residues. The junction had 4 bases not matched to a gene; V was cut back by 4 bases and J by 4 bases. The CDR3 DNA reads TGCGCCAGCAGTGTTACTAGCGGGAGGGCGTACAATGAGCAGTTCTTC. This translates into CASSVTSGRAYNEQFF.

This clonotype was counted between two and nine times. The chain couples TRBV20-1 to TRBJ2-1, with 9 bases that match TRBD1. With 7 bases clipped from V and 6 bases from J, the junction kept 7 bases outside the gene matches. Germline-derived CDR1 and CDR2 are DFQATT and SNEGSKA (reference sequence). This CDR3 is built from 13 residues. The CDR3 loop reads CSVGQGTGNEQFF. The DNA for the CDR3 is TGCAGTGTAGGACAGGGGACTGGCAATGAGCAGTTCTTC.

This clonotype was seen ten or more times. The chain recombines TRBV2 with TRBJ2-3; 7 bases are a match to TRBD2. This CDR3 comprises 13 residues. CDR1 and CDR2 from the germline V gene are SNHLY and FYNNEI. With V trimmed by 5 bases and J by 5 bases, 4 bases remained unmatched. As DNA, the CDR3 is TGTGCCAGCAGTCGGTCGGGGGGAGATACGCAGTATTTT. Its protein is CASSRSGGDTQYF. Together with reference TRBV2 and TRBJ2-3, the CDR3 gives the full variable domain: EPEVTQTPSHQVTQMGQEVILRCVPISNHLYFYWYRQILGQKVEFLVSFYNNEISEKSEIFDDQFSVERPDGSNFTLKIRSTKLEDSAMYFCASSRSGGDTQYFGPGTRLTVL.

Many counts were recorded for this clonotype. The V and J genes are TRBV20-1 and TRBJ2-1, with 8 bases matching TRBD2. Germline trimming cut 1 base from V and 1 base from J; bases unmatched to any gene: 6. The CDR3 is made up of 16 amino acids. Germline V gene data show CDR1 as DFQATT and CDR2 as SNEGSKA (reference sequence). CDR3 sequence reads: CSARVGSGKSYNEQFF. CDR3 in DNA: TGCAGTGCTAGAGTTGGTAGCGGGAAGTCCTACAATGAGCAGTTCTTC.

The chain carries TRBV7-8 and TRBJ2-7; D may be TRBD1 (5 bases). In germline, CDR1 is SGHVS, CDR2 FQNEAQ. CDR3 size: 15 residues. V lost 5 bases and J lost 4, with 18 bases in between. CDR3 in DNA: TGTGCCAGCAGCAATAGAGTTGGGGCAGGGTACGAGCAGTACTTC. Protein product: CASSNRVGAGYEQYF.

This clonotype has at least ten counts. The chain uses TRBV5-1 and TRBJ2-1; 7 bases align to TRBD2. V lost 7 bases and J lost 0; bases outside the gene matches: 1. From germline, CDR1 is SGHRS and CDR2 YFSETQ. The CDR3 has 13 residues. CDR3 bases: TGCGCCAGCCGGGAGGTCTCCTACAATGAGCAGTTCTTC. As protein: CASREVSYNEQFF.

The chain combines TRBV7-2 with TRBJ2-2, with TRBD1 identical over 9 bases. Trimming cost V 5 bases and J 6 bases; bases outside gene matches: 10. CDR3 length: 16 amino acids. Germline CDR1 SGHTA, CDR2 FQGNSA. CDR3 amino acids: CASSRMGQGSPGELFF. The DNA of the CDR3 is TGTGCCAGCAGCAGGATGGGACAGGGTTCCCCCGGGGAGCTGTTTTTT.

The table lists this clonotype with many counts. This sequence joins TRBV27 and TRBJ2-5; perhaps D is TRBD1 or TRBD2 (5 bases each). Trimming stripped 4 bases from V and 7 bases from J, with 13 bases between. The CDR3 has 13 amino acids. Germline CDR1 and CDR2: MNHEY and SMNVEV (reference sequence). The CDR3 DNA follows: TGTGCCAGCAGTTCGACAGTACGGGGGACCCAGTACTTC. Protein: CASSSTVRGTQYF.

This clonotype was detected many times. The rearrangement links TRBV4-3 to TRBJ2-5; D gene unclear. Looked up from germline, CDR1 is LGHNA and CDR2 is YSLEER. The CDR3 consists of 15 residues. V lost 0 bases and J 1 base, leaving 9 bases between the germline ends. DNA of the CDR3: TGCGCCAGCAGCCAAGATGATCAGTTCCAAGAGACCCAGTACTTC. Translated: CASSQDDQFQETQYF.

In this sample, this clonotype turned up many times. The chain carries TRBV12-3 or TRBV12-4 and TRBJ2-3; D gene ambiguous. V lost 5 bases, J lost 6 bases, and 9 bases lay in between. The CDR3 consists of 12 residues. The CDR3 DNA sequence: TGTGCCAGCAGTCCCAGCCGTGATACGCAGTATTTT. Its protein product is CASSPSRDTQYF.

This clonotype was seen ten or more times. The CDR3 spells CASSPTANTGELFF. The CDR3 bases are TGCGCCAGCAGCCCGACAGCGAACACCGGGGAGCTGTTTTTT. The chain has TRBV5-1 and TRBJ2-2; maybe TRBD1 (5 bases). This CDR3 has 14 residues. The V and J ends lost 4 bases and 0 bases respectively, with 7 bases between them. Germline loops: CDR1 SGHRS, CDR2 YFSETQ.

The rearrangement links TRBV5-5 to TRBJ2-7, with D perhaps being TRBD1 or TRBD2 (5 bases each). V was cut by 4 bases and J by 0 bases, with 14 bases left in between. CDR3 length equals 15 residues. The germline V gene encodes CDR1 SGHKS and CDR2 YYEKEE (reference sequence). CDR3 in DNA: TGTGCCAGCAGCGGGCCCGGGACGGGCTCCTACGAGCAGTACTTC. Its translation is CASSGPGTGSYEQYF.

The table lists this clonotype with many counts. The rearrangement links TRBV7-6 to TRBJ2-3; 14 bases are a match to TRBD2. The junction had 10 bases not matched to a gene; V was cut back by 5 bases and J by 12 bases. In germline, CDR1 is SGHVS, CDR2 FNYEAQ. This CDR3 has 15 amino acids. CDR3 sequence reads: CASSLLGTSGSSQYF. DNA for the CDR3: TGTGCCAGCAGCCTACTAGGGACTAGCGGGAGTTCTCAGTATTTT.

This clonotype was recorded at least ten times. The V call is TRBV5-5, the J call TRBJ2-2; the match to TRBD1 covers 8 bases. The CDR3 is 17 residues long. Per the germline V gene, CDR1 is SGHKS and CDR2 is YYEKEE (reference sequence). Losses at the gene ends were 2 bases for V and 3 bases for J; bases not matched to a gene: 9. CDR3 nucleotides: TGTGCCAGCAGCTTAGCTTCCCCAGGGGGCTACACCGGGGAGCTGTTTTTT. Translated: CASSLASPGGYTGELFF.

This sequence joins TRBV4-3 and TRBJ2-6; D unresolved. Trimming pared 0 bases from V and 0 bases from J, leaving 9 bases between. The CDR3 spans 17 residues. The germline V gene encodes CDR1 LGHNA and CDR2 YSLEER. The CDR3 is CASSQDLLSSGANVLTF. The CDR3 DNA reads TGCGCCAGCAGCCAAGATCTTCTGTCCTCTGGGGCCAACGTCCTGACTTTC.

This clonotype was observed at least ten times. Compared with germline, one end of the junction differs, possibly owing to a read error. The chain is built from TRBV6-4 and TRBJ2-2; no clear D. Germline V gene lookup returns CDR1 MRHNA and CDR2 SNTAGT. The CDR3 extends over 13 amino acids. CDR3 nucleotide sequence: TGTTCCAGCAGTGAAAAGGGTACCGGGGAGCTGTTTTTT. It yields the protein CSSSEKGTGELFF.

In this sample, this clonotype turned up a few times. DNA for the CDR3: TGTGCCAGCAGTTCTACTCGCGGTAACTCCTACGAGCAGTACTTC. It encodes CASSSTRGNSYEQYF. This chain uses TRBV5-6 with TRBJ2-7; D call uncertain. This CDR3 spans 15 amino acids. CDR1 is SGHDT and CDR2 is YYEEEE in the germline V gene. Deletions cut 5 bases from V and 0 bases from J, with 15 bases between.

This clonotype was detected ten times or more. The chain has TRBV3-1 and TRBJ2-1; no clear D gene. This CDR3 has 15 residues. The germline V gene has CDR1 LGHDT and CDR2 YNNKEL (reference sequence). Trimming cost V 0 bases and J 10 bases, with 16 bases left between them. CDR3 sequence: CASSQDVSSYTEQFF. DNA for the CDR3: TGTGCCAGCAGCCAAGATGTTAGCAGCTATACCGAGCAGTTCTTC.

This clonotype showed up many times. The chain couples TRBV15 to TRBJ1-5; no clear D. Trimming took 2 bases from V and 4 from J, leaving 12 bases between them. The CDR3 length is 15 residues. Germline lookup yields CDR1 LNHNV and CDR2 YYDKDF (reference sequence). The CDR3 DNA is TGTGCCACCAGCAGAACGGGTCTTTGGAATCAGCCCCAGCATTTT. Translated, it gives CATSRTGLWNQPQHF.

This clonotype was seen at least ten times. The J gene is TRBJ2-1, the V gene TRBV20-1, with TRBD2 matching 10 bases. Germline V gene lookup returns CDR1 DFQATT and CDR2 SNEGSKA (reference sequence). The CDR3 sequence is 15 residues long. V was pared by 2 bases and J by 8 bases, with 9 bases of the junction left unmatched. CDR3 nucleotide sequence: TGCAGTGCTAGAATTAGGGCTAGCGGGAGTTATGAGCAGTTCTTC. It yields the protein CSARIRASGSYEQFF.

This chain connects TRBV27 to TRBJ2-3; 13 bases are shared with TRBD2. The CDR3 is made up of 17 amino acids. In germline, CDR1 is MNHEY, CDR2 SMNVEV (reference sequence). J gave up 5 bases and V 4 bases, and 9 bases lay outside the gene matches. The CDR3 DNA follows: TGTGCCAGCAGTTCCTCGACTAGCGGGAGGTTCGGAGATACGCAGTATTTT. Amino acid sequence: CASSSSTSGRFGDTQYF.

This clonotype was seen at least ten times. The genes are TRBV5-1 and TRBJ2-2, with 9 bases fitting TRBD1. The CDR3 totals 18 residues. Trimming took 4 bases from V and 2 from J; bases not matched to a gene: 12. Per germline, CDR1 SGHRS and CDR2 YFSETQ. CDR3 residues: CASSTHRGLSENTGELFF. The DNA for the CDR3 is TGCGCCAGCAGCACGCACAGGGGGCTAAGTGAAAACACCGGGGAGCTGTTTTTT.